This record concerns one T cell receptor beta chain sequence. To make TCR beta libraries, researchers used iRepertoire HTBI primers and Arm-PCR of CDR3 regions. MiXCR was run by TCRdb on the multiplex PCR reads, yielding one entry per CDR3 protein. Here the sample spans 400,000 or so distinct CDR3 sequences, roughly 20% being singletons. The J segment lost 2 bases and the V segment lost 4 bases, leaving 5 bases of the junction unmatched. The CDR3 has 15 residues. Germline CDR1 reads SGHKS; CDR2 reads YYEKEE (reference sequence). This sample is drawn from a study of regulatory T cells in long-lasting Graves disease. Time point defined: persistent/refractory GD, antithyroid drugs over 5 years with positive TRAb. The authors made the TCR library using RNA they extracted from PBMCs. EDTA tubes were used for drawing 8 to 9 milliliters of peripheral blood.

The source material was peripheral blood mononuclear cells (PBMCs), sampled when the disease was refractory, from a patient treated with antithyroid drugs. The genes are TRBV5-5 and TRBJ2-3; 9 nucleotides match TRBD2. The TCR sequence derives from a female donor with Graves disease. The CDR3 DNA is TGTGCCAGCAGCATATCTAGCGGGATCACAGATACGCAGTATTTT. Amino acid sequence: CASSISSGITDTQYF.